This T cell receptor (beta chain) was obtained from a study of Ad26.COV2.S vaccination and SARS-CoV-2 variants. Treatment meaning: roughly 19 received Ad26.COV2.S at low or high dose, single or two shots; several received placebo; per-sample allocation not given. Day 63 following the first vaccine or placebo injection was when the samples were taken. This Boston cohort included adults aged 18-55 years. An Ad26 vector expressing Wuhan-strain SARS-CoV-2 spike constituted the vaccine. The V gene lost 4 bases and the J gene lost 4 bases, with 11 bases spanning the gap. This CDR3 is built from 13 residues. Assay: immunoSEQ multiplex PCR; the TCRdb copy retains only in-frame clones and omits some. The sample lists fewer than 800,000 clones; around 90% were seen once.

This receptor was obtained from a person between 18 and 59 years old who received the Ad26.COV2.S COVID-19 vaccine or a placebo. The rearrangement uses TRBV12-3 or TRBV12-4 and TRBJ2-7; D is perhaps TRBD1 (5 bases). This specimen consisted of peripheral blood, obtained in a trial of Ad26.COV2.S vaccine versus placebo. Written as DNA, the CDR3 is TGTGCCAGCAGTTACGGCAGGGCTTACGAGCAGTACTTC. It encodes CASSYGRAYEQYF.